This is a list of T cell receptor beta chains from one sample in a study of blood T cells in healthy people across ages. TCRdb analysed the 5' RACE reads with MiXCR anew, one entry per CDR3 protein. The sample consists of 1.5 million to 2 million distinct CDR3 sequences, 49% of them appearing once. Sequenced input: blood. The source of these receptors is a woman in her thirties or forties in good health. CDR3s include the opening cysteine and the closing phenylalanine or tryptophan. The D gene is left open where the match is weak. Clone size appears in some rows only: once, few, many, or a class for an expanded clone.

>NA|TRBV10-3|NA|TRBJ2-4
CAISGSHSVKETLYF
TGTGCCATCAGTGGTTCACATTCCGTAAAGGAGACCCTGTACTTC
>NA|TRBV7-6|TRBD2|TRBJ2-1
CASSLVGLAGRRYNEQFF
TGTGCCAGCAGCTTAGTGGGGCTAGCGGGGAGGCGATACAATGAGCAGTTCTTC
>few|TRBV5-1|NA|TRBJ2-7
CASSLNSPGEQYF
TGCGCCAGCAGCTTGAACAGCCCAGGGGAGCAGTACTTC
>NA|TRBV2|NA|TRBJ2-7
CASSRKGYSYEQYF
TGTGCCAGCAGCCGAAAGGGCTACTCCTACGAGCAGTACTTC
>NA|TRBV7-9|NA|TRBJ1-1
CASRQGRMNTEAFF
TGTGCCAGCAGGCAAGGCAGAATGAACACTGAAGCTTTCTTT
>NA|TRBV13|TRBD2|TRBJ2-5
CASSNPGLAGRNEQYF
TGTGCCAGCAGCAATCCGGGACTAGCGGGGAGGAATGAGCAGTACTTC
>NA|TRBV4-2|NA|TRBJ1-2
CASSQEGNMNYGYTF
TGTGCCAGCAGCCAAGAAGGAAACATGAACTATGGCTACACCTTC
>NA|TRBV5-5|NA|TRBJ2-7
CASSSQGQISYEQYF
TGTGCCAGCAGCTCTCAGGGGCAGATTTCCTACGAGCAGTACTTC
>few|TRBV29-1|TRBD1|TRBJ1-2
CSVTRGQAANYGYTF
TGCAGCGTCACACGGGGACAGGCTGCTAACTATGGCTACACCTTC
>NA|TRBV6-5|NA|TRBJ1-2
CASNPAGFRGGYTF
TGTGCCAGCAACCCAGCGGGATTCCGCGGTGGCTACACCTTC
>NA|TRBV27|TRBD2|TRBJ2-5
CASRLAGGRRETQYF
TGTGCCAGCAGACTAGCGGGGGGGAGGAGAGAGACCCAGTACTTC
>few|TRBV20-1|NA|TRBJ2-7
CSARGLLQGYEQYF
TGCAGTGCTAGAGGCCTGCTACAGGGTTACGAGCAGTACTTC
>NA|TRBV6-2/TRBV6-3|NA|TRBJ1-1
CASSYQQPNTEAFF
TGTGCCAGCAGTTACCAACAGCCGAACACTGAAGCTTTCTTT
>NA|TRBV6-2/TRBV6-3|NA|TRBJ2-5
CASSQGTMQTQYF
TGTGCCAGCAGTCAGGGGACGATGCAGACCCAGTACTTC
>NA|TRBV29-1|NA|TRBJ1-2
CSVEDEGNGYTF
TGCAGCGTTGAAGATGAGGGAAATGGCTACACCTTC
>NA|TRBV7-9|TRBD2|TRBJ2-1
CASSPGTSGGPTRSYNEQFF
TGTGCCAGCAGCCCCGGGACTAGCGGGGGACCCACTCGCTCCTACAATGAGCAGTTCTTC
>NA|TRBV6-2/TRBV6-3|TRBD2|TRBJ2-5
CASSYYNLAVQETQYF
TGTGCCAGCAGTTACTACAACCTAGCGGTCCAAGAGACCCAGTACTTC
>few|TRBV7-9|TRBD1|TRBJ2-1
CASSHLGTGQFF
TGTGCCAGCAGCCATCTAGGGACAGGGCAGTTCTTC
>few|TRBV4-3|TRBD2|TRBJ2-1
CASSAGGLSGGFPSSTNEQFF
TGCGCCAGCAGCGCAGGGGGCCTTAGCGGGGGGTTTCCATCATCGACAAATGAGCAGTTCTTC
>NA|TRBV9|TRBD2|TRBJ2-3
CASRERGASTDTQYF
TGTGCCAGTAGGGAGCGGGGAGCTAGCACAGATACGCAGTATTTT
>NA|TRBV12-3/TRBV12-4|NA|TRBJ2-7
CASSSSGYRASYEQYF
TGTGCCAGCAGTTCATCAGGTTACCGGGCGTCCTACGAGCAGTACTTC
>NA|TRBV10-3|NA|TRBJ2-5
CAISGSDWEQYF
TGTGCCATCAGTGGCTCCGACTGGGAGCAGTACTTC
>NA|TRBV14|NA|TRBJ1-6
CASSHVRSPLHF
TGTGCCAGCAGCCATGTCCGTTCACCCCTCCACTTT
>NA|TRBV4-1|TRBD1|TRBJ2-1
CASSHLRDRGNEQFF
TGCGCCAGCAGCCACCTCCGGGACAGGGGTAATGAGCAGTTCTTC
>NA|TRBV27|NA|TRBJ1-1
CASSSAKTGNTEAFF
TGTGCCAGCAGTTCAGCGAAAACAGGTAACACTGAAGCTTTCTTT
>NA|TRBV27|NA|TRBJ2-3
CASGPSGSIADTQYF
TGTGCCAGCGGCCCCTCGGGTAGTATAGCAGATACGCAGTATTTT